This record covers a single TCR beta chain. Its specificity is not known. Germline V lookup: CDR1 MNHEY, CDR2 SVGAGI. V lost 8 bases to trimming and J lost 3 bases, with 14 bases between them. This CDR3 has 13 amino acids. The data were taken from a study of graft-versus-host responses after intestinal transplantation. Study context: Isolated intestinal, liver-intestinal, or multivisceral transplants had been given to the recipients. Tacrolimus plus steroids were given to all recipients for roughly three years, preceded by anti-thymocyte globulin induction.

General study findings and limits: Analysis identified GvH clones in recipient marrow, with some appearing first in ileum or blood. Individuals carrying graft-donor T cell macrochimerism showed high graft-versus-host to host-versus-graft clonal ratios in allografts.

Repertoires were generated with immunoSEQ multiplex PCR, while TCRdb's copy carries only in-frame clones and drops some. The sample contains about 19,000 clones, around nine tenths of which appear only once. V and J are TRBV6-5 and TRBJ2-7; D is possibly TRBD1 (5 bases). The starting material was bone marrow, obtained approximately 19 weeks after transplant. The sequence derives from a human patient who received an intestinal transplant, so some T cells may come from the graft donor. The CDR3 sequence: CASGTEQGYEQYF. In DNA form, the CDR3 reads TGTGCCAGCGGAACGGAGCAGGGCTACGAGCAGTACTTC.